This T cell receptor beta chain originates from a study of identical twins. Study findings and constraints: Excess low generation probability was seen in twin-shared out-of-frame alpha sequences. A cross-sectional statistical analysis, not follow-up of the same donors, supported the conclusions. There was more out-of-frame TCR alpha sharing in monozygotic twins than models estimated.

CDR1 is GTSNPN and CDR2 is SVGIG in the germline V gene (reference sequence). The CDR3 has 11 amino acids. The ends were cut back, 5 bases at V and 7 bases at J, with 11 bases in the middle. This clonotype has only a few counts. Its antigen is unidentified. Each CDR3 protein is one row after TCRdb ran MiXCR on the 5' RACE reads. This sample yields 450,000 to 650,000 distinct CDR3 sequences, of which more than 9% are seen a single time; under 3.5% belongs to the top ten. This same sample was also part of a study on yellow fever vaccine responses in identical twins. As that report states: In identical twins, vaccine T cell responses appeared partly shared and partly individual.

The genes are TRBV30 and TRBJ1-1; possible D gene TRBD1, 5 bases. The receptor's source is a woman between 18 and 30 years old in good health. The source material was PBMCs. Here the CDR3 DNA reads TGTGCCTGGTGCATCGGGGGTGAAGCTTTCTTT. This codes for CAWCIGGEAFF.